The sequence of this T cell receptor (beta chain) was determined in a study of CXCR3-negative and CXCR3-positive naive CD8 T cells. For the study at large: Each library gave roughly 1.6 +/- 0.3 million of 130 million to 150 million TRB reads.

Remarks on this clonotype: Its antigen is as yet unknown.

Study-level findings and limits: TRBV-TRBJ usage matched between naive CXCR3-negative and CXCR3-positive cells but not between memory cells. In both naive subsets diversity was comparably high, whereas memory CD8+ cells showed much lower diversity.

UMI-tagged TRB cDNA libraries were built via 5' RACE. After re-calling the 5' RACE reads, TCRdb lists one entry per CDR3 protein, DNA absent. Across about 130,000 distinct CDR3 sequences, the top ten clones capture 0.45% to 0.55% of the sample. This CDR3 is 17 amino acids long. This sequence was found in a human donor in good health. Some clones in this sample may be carry-over from other donors' samples. The sequencing input was naive CXCR3- CD8+ T cells from blood. Noted subset: CD45RO-CCR7+CD27+CD95- naive CD8+ T cells lacking CXCR3 (TNR3-). J is TRBJ2-5 and V is TRBV12-3 or TRBV12-4; no DNA is available, so the TRBD2 call from TCRdb remains unchecked. This CDR3 reads CASSPLAGESIAETQYF.